This TCR beta chain is from a study of OX40 agonist ivuxolimab in advanced cancers. The CDR3 runs to 17 residues. Trimming cost V 2 bases and J 6 bases; bases outside gene matches: 8. Measured with immunoSEQ multiplex PCR; TCRdb has only the in-frame clones, and not every one. The sample lists roughly 62,000 clones; roughly 85% were seen once. The material sequenced was CD4+ or CD8+ T cells sorted from blood, taken in a trial of the OX40 agonist ivuxolimab. This clonotype originated in an adult with an advanced solid tumor such as melanoma, head and neck, liver or kidney cancer. The chain combines TRBV5-3 with TRBJ2-2; TRBD2 matches at 12 bases. TRBV5-3 is treated as an ORF (open reading frame) with a function not yet certain. For the CDR3, the DNA is TGTGCCAGAAGCTTTCTACTAGCGGGGGGTATTCCCGGGGAGCTGTTTTTT. It yields the protein CARSFLLAGGIPGELFF.